Listed below are T cell receptor beta chains from one sample, sequenced in a study. A single record per CDR3 protein comes from TCRdb applying MiXCR to the 5' RACE reads. The data contain 50,000 to 65,000 distinct CDR3 sequences, roughly 30% of them seen just once; the ten biggest clones take up under 3.5%. The sequencing sample was made of tumor-infiltrating memory CD4+ T cells sorted from the breast tumor. The receptors derive from a female donor with breast cancer. Each CDR3 is given with its conserved first and last residue. A D gene is named only where the DNA matches it firmly. The size of a clone is reported for some rows only, either as once, few or many, or as a class for expanded clones.

- - TRBJ2-1 13 TRBV7-9 CASSFRGDNEQFF TGTGCCAGCAGCTTCAGGGGGGACAATGAGCAGTTCTTC
- TRBD1 TRBJ2-1 15 TRBV7-2 CASSLQGASYNEQFF TGTGCCAGCAGCCTACAGGGGGCATCCTACAATGAGCAGTTCTTC
- - TRBJ2-5 14 TRBV6-1 CASGESSLRETQYF TGTGCCAGTGGGGAGAGCAGTTTACGAGAGACCCAGTACTTC
few - TRBJ1-5 13 TRBV6-2/TRBV6-3 CASVNISNQPQHF TGTGCCAGCGTGAACATAAGCAATCAGCCCCAGCATTTT
- TRBD1 TRBJ1-1 14 TRBV5-1 CASRGQASNTEAFF TGCGCCAGCAGGGGACAGGCCTCCAACACTGAAGCTTTCTTT
- - TRBJ2-1 15 TRBV6-5 CASRIRTSSYNEKFF TGTGCCAGCAGGATACGGACCAGCTCCTACAATGAGAAGTTCTTC
few - TRBJ1-5 16 TRBV7-2 CASSPGVGAGNQPQHF TGTGCCAGCAGCCCCGGGGTGGGGGCAGGGAATCAGCCCCAGCATTTT
few - TRBJ1-4 15 TRBV5-1 CASSTPGLLNEKLFF TGCGCCAGCAGCACCCCGGGACTCCTAAATGAAAAACTGTTTTTT
- - TRBJ2-7 13 TRBV7-3 CASSLLGSGEQYF TGTGCCAGCAGCTTACTGGGCTCGGGTGAGCAGTACTTC
- - TRBJ2-5 13 TRBV13 CASSSQLRETQYF TGTGCCAGCAGCTCGCAGTTGCGGGAGACCCAGTACTTC
few - TRBJ1-2 16 TRBV7-2 CASSLGGGPTNYGYTF TGTGCCAGCAGCTTAGGGGGGGGACCAACTAACTATGGCTACACCTTC
many - TRBJ1-5 13 TRBV4-3 CASSQDKAQPQHF TGCGCCAGCAGCCAAGATAAGGCTCAGCCCCAGCATTTT
few TRBD1 TRBJ1-1 13 TRBV7-9 CASSFSNGDSTFF TGTGCCAGCAGCTTTTCAAACGGGGACAGTACTTTCTTT
- TRBD1 TRBJ2-3 14 TRBV20-1 CSAGTGVFTDTQYF TGCAGTGCTGGGACAGGGGTCTTCACAGATACGCAGTATTTT
- TRBD2 TRBJ2-3 15 TRBV7-2 CASSPTSGRTDTQYF TGTGCCAGCAGCCCGACTAGCGGGAGAACAGATACGCAGTATTTT
once - TRBJ1-6 14 TRBV14 CASSPWDGDSPLHF TGTGCCAGCAGCCCGTGGGACGGTGATTCACCCCTCCACTTT
few TRBD1 TRBJ1-5 15 TRBV5-1 CASRPGGSHGQPQHF TGCGCCAGCAGACCAGGGGGCTCTCACGGTCAGCCCCAGCATTTT
few - TRBJ2-4 13 TRBV6-1 CASSDAVKNIQYF TGTGCCAGCAGTGATGCAGTAAAAAACATTCAGTACTTC
- TRBD1 TRBJ2-5 16 TRBV24-1 CATSDDDSGGAETQYF TGTGCCACCAGTGATGACGATTCAGGGGGCGCAGAGACCCAGTACTTC
- TRBD1 TRBJ1-1 13 TRBV7-2 CASRPTGGTEAFF TGTGCCAGCAGACCTACAGGGGGCACTGAAGCTTTCTTT
- TRBD2 TRBJ2-1 20 TRBV20-1 CSARDRFGASGKGWSTEQFF TGCAGTGCTAGAGATCGTTTCGGGGCTAGCGGGAAGGGTTGGTCCACTGAGCAGTTCTTC
few - TRBJ1-2 18 TRBV20-1 CRAVPRGQDERLSYGYTF TGCAGGGCAGTCCCCAGGGGCCAGGACGAACGGTTAAGCTATGGCTACACCTTC
once - TRBJ1-4 16 TRBV5-1 CASSPGTSDGSEKLFF TGCGCCAGCAGCCCGGGGACCTCGGATGGAAGTGAAAAACTGTTTTTT
few TRBD1 TRBJ2-1 13 TRBV20-1 CSARTGGRNEQFF TGCAGTGCTCGGACAGGGGGGCGGAATGAGCAGTTCTTC
many - TRBJ1-5 15 TRBV5-1 CASSPLDSRSQPQHF TGCGCCAGCAGCCCGCTGGACAGCCGGAGTCAGCCCCAGCATTTT
- - TRBJ1-6 12 TRBV7-8 CASSLGNSPLHF TGTGCCAGCAGCTTGGGGAATTCACCCCTCCACTTT